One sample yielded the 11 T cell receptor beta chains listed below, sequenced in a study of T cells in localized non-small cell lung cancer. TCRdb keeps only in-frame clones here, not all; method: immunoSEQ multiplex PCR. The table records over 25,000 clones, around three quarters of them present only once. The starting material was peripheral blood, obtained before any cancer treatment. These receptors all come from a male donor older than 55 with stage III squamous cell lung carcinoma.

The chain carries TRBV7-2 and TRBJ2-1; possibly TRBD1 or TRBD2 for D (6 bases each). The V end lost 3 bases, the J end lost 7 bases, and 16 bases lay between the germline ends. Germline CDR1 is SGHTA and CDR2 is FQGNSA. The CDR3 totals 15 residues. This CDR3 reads CASSFLVGGGNEQFF. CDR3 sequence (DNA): TGTGCCAGCAGCTTTCTTGTGGGGGGCGGGAATGAGCAGTTCTTC. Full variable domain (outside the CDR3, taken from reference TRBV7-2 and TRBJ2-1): GAGVSQSPSNKVTEKGKDVELRCDPISGHTALYWYRQSLGQGLEFLIYFQGNSAPDKSGLPSDRFSAERTGGSVSTLTIQRTQQEDSAVYLCASSFLVGGGNEQFFGPGTRLTVL.

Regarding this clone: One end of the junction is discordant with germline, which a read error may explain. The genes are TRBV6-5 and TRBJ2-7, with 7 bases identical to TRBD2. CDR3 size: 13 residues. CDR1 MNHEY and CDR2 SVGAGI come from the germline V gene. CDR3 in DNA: TGTGCCAGCGGTTACGGGAGGACCTACGAGCAGTACTTC. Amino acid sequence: CASGYGRTYEQYF.

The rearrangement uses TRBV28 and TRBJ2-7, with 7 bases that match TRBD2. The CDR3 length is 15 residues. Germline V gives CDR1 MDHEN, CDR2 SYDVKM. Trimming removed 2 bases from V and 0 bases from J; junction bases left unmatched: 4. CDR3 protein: CASSLPGGSSYEQYF. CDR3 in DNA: TGTGCCAGCAGTTTACCGGGAGGAAGCTCCTACGAGCAGTACTTC.

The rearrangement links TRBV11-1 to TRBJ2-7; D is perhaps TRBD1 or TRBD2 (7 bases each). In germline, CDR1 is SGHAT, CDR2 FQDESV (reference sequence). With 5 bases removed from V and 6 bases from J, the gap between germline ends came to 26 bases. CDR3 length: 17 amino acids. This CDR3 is CASSRRGDSGLRFEQYF. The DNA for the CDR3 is TGTGCCAGCAGCCGACGGGGGGACAGCGGTTTGAGGTTCGAGCAGTACTTC.

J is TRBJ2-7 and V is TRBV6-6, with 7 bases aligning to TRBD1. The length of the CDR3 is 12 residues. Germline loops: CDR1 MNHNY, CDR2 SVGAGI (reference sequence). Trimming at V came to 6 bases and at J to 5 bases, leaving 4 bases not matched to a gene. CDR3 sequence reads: CASSWDSHEQYF. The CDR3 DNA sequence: TGTGCCAGCAGCTGGGACAGCCACGAGCAGTACTTC.

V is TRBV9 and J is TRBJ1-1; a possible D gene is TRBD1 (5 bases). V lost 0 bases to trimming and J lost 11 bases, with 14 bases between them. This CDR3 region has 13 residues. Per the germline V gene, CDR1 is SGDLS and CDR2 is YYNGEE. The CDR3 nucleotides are TGTGCCAGCAGCGTAGGGGGCGGGGAGAAGGCTTTCTTT. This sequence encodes CASSVGGGEKAFF.

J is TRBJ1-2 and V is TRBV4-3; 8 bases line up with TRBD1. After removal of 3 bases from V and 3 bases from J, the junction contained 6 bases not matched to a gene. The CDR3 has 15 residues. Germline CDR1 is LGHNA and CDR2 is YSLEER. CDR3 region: CASSHRTGRDYGYTF. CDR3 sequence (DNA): TGCGCCAGCAGCCACCGGACAGGGAGGGACTATGGCTACACCTTC.

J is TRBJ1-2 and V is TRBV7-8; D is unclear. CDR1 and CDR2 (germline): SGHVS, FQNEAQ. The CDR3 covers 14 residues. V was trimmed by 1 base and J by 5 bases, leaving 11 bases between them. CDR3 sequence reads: CASSLVQQGYGYTF. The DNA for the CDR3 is TGTGCCAGCAGCTTAGTACAGCAAGGGTATGGCTACACCTTC.

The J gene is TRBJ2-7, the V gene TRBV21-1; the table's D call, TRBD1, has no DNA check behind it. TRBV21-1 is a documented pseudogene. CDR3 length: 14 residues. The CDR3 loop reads CASSKDRGYYEQYF. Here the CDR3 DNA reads TGTGCCAGCAGCAAGGACAGGGGTTACTACGAGCAGTACTTC.

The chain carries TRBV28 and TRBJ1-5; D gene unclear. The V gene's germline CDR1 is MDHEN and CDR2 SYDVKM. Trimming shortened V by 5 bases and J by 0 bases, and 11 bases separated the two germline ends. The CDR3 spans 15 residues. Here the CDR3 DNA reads TGTGCCAGCAGTAGTGACCTCGATAGCAATCAGCCCCAGCATTTT. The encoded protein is CASSSDLDSNQPQHF.

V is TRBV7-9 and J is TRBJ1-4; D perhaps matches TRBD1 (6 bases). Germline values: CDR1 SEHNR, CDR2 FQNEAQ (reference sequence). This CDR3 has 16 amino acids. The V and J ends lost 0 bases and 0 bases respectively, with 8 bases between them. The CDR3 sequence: CASSLAGHATNEKLFF. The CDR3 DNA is TGTGCCAGCAGCTTAGCGGGACACGCAACTAATGAAAAACTGTTTTTT. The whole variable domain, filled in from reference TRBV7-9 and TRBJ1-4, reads DTGVSQNPRHKITKRGQNVTFRCDPISEHNRLYWYRQTLGQGPEFLTYFQNEAQLEKSRLLSDRFSAERPKGSFSTLEIQRTEQGDSAMYLCASSLAGHATNEKLFFGSGTQLSVL.